The clone carrying this TCR beta chain was observed a few times. Its target is unknown. TCRdb re-called the reads with MiXCR, one entry per CDR3 protein. The table includes around 430,000 distinct CDR3 sequences, roughly 46% detected once. The data were taken from a study of T cell repertoires in cytomegalovirus infection. This sequence originates from a human donor in good health (CMV status not recorded). Some clones in this sample may be carry-over from other donors' samples. The sequenced sample was cultured PBMCs, obtained from culture after CMV antigen stimulation.

Here the CDR3 reads CASSEEGGADGYTF. CDR3 bases: TGTGCCAGCAGTGAAGAGGGGGGCGCGGATGGCTACACCTTC. This chain joins TRBV6-1 and TRBJ1-2, with D possibly being TRBD1 (6 bases). V lost 1 base to trimming and J lost 6 bases, with 12 bases between them. The V gene's germline CDR1 is MNHNS and CDR2 SASEGT. The CDR3 extends over 14 amino acids.